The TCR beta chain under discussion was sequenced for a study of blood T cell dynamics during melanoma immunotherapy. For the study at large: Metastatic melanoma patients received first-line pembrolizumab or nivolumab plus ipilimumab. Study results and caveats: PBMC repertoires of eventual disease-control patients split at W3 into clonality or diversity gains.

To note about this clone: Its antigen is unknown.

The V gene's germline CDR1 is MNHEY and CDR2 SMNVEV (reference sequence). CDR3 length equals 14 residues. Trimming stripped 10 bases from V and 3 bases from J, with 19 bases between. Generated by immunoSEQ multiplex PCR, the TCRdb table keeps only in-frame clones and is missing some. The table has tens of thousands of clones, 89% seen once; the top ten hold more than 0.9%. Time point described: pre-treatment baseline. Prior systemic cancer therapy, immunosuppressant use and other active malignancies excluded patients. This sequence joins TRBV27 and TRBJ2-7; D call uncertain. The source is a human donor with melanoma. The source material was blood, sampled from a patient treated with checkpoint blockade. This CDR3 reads CATLKYGPLYEQYF. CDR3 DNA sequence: TGTGCCACCCTCAAGTATGGTCCACTCTACGAGCAGTACTTC.